This entry lists 25 T cell receptor beta chains sequenced from one sample in a study of shared clonotypes between healthy human individuals. Libraries were prepared by immunoSEQ multiplex PCR; TCRdb keeps only in-frame clonotypes and omits some of them. The repertoire holds about 2.4 million clones, with under 95% as singletons. The sample taken for sequencing was naive CD4+ T cells from PBMCs. Subset given: CD45RA+ positively selected. The receptors here all came from a man aged 18 to 30 in good health. Some clones in this sample may be carry-over from other donors' samples.

This rearrangement joins TRBV7-3 to TRBJ1-1; no reliable D call. CDR1 is SGHTA, CDR2 FQGTGA, per germline. CDR3 length equals 13 residues. Trimming cost V 5 bases and J 7 bases, with 14 bases left between them. As DNA, the CDR3 is TGTGCCAGCAGCGTCTTTCCGGGGATTGAAGCTTTCTTT. This sequence encodes CASSVFPGIEAFF.

This clone was seen a handful of times. The chain carries TRBV6-5 and TRBJ1-2; TRBD1 is a possible D gene (6 bases). CDR3 length: 15 amino acids. Germline V gene data show CDR1 as MNHEY and CDR2 as SVGAGI. V dropped 0 bases and J dropped 0 bases, with 8 bases sitting between them. CDR3 DNA sequence: TGTGCCAGCAGTTACTCGACAGGACCTAACTATGGCTACACCTTC. Translating it yields CASSYSTGPNYGYTF.

CDR3 in amino acids: CASGLGGGGLYSNQPQHF. DNA for the CDR3: TGTGCCAGCGGTCTCGGTGGAGGGGGCCTCTATAGCAATCAGCCCCAGCATTTT. The chain links TRBV28 to TRBJ1-5; the match to TRBD1 covers 7 bases. The CDR3 sequence is 18 residues long. Germline V gene data show CDR1 as MDHEN and CDR2 as SYDVKM. Trimming cost V 8 bases and J 0 bases; bases outside gene matches: 16.

The chain couples TRBV28 to TRBJ2-1, with 8 bases matching TRBD2. Per germline, CDR1 MDHEN and CDR2 SYDVKM. V shed 6 bases and J 4 bases; nucleotides not matched to a gene: 11. The CDR3 is 16 amino acids. The CDR3 region has the DNA TGTGCCAGCAGCCGGGGGGGCCTAGCCCCTTACAATGAGCAGTTCTTC. Its protein product is CASSRGGLAPYNEQFF.

On this clone itself: Other DNA sequences within the sample encode an identical CDR3. V gene TRBV7-8 combines with J gene TRBJ2-5, with D hard to call. The CDR3 is made up of 11 amino acids. V was trimmed by 3 bases and J by 5 bases, leaving 4 bases between them. CDR1 SGHVS and CDR2 FQNEAQ come from the germline V gene. The CDR3 spells CASSLAETQYF. CDR3 DNA: TGTGCCAGCAGCTTGGCGGAGACCCAGTACTTC.

This sequence joins TRBV2 and TRBJ2-1, with D unresolved. The germline V gene encodes CDR1 SNHLY and CDR2 FYNNEI. Trimming removed 6 bases from V and 8 bases from J, with 8 bases in between. This CDR3 has 11 residues. DNA for the CDR3: TGTGCCAGCAGACAAGGTGATGAGCAGTTCTTC. It specifies CASRQGDEQFF. Complete variable domain (other parts from reference TRBV2 and TRBJ2-1): EPEVTQTPSHQVTQMGQEVILRCVPISNHLYFYWYRQILGQKVEFLVSFYNNEISEKSEIFDDQFSVERPDGSNFTLKIRSTKLEDSAMYFCASRQGDEQFFGPGTRLTVL.

V gene TRBV5-4 combines with J gene TRBJ2-1; D uncertain. The CDR3 runs to 10 residues. Germline CDR1 SGHNT, CDR2 YYREEE (reference sequence). Between the trimmed V and J ends, which lost 4 bases and 9 bases, there was a span of 5 bases. The CDR3 DNA reads TGTGCCAGCAGCGGGCCTGAGCAGTTCTTC. Its translation is CASSGPEQFF.

The genes are TRBV5-1 and TRBJ2-1; 8 nucleotides agree with TRBD1. This CDR3 spans 14 amino acids. The J segment lost 8 bases and the V segment lost 1 base, leaving 5 bases of the junction unmatched. Germline CDR1 is SGHRS and CDR2 is YFSETQ. DNA of the CDR3: TGCGCCAGCAGCTTGTGGCAGGGGGCCGATGAGCAGTTCTTC. It codes for CASSLWQGADEQFF.

V is TRBV2 and J is TRBJ2-2; the D gene is possibly TRBD2 (7 bases). Trimming stripped 10 bases from V and 5 bases from J, with 23 bases between. The CDR3 extends over 16 amino acids. Germline V CDR1 and CDR2: SNHLY, FYNNEI. The CDR3 nucleotides are TGTGCCACCTACCCAGGGGCGGGAGTCCTAACCGGGGAGCTGTTTTTT. Protein: CATYPGAGVLTGELFF.

The table lists this clone with a few counts. As DNA, the CDR3 is TGCGCCAGCAGCCGGGACGGGAACACTGAAGCTTTCTTT. Its protein product is CASSRDGNTEAFF. This rearrangement joins TRBV4-1 to TRBJ1-1, with D possibly being TRBD1 (5 bases). The germline V gene encodes CDR1 MGHRA and CDR2 YSYEKL. CDR3 length: 13 amino acids. The V and J ends lost 4 bases and 1 base respectively, with 7 bases between them.

V gene TRBV7-3 combines with J gene TRBJ1-2; a weak D match, TRBD1 (5 bases). V was pared by 1 base and J by 5 bases, with 14 bases between. Germline CDR1 reads SGHTA; CDR2 reads FQGTGA. The length of the CDR3 is 15 residues. The CDR3 DNA reads TGTGCCAGCAGCTTAAGAGTCCCGAGGGGTTATGGCTACACCTTC. This gives the protein CASSLRVPRGYGYTF.

The V call is TRBV7-4, the J call TRBJ2-7; 10 bases are a match to TRBD2. This CDR3 has 13 amino acids. Germline-derived CDR1 and CDR2 are SGHVT and SQSDAQ. The V and J ends lost 8 bases and 6 bases, in that order; junction bases with no gene match: 7. The CDR3 is CASSSGGGVEQYF. CDR3 nucleotide sequence: TGTGCCAGCTCTAGCGGGGGCGGGGTCGAGCAGTACTTC.

The V and J genes are TRBV29-1 and TRBJ2-1; no definite D call. The CDR3 consists of 10 residues. The V end lost 8 bases, the J end lost 9 bases, and 11 bases lay between the germline ends. CDR1 and CDR2 from the germline V gene are SQVTM and ANQGSEA. The CDR3 here is CSCCRTEQFF. CDR3 DNA: TGCAGCTGTTGTAGAACTGAGCAGTTCTTC.

The rearrangement joins TRBV4-2 to TRBJ2-1; 7 bases are a match to TRBD1. V gave up 3 bases and J gave up 4 bases; unmatched junction bases: 9. Germline values: CDR1 LGHNA, CDR2 YNFKEQ. This CDR3 comprises 16 residues. CDR3: CASSHLGQRDYNEQFF. CDR3 coding DNA: TGTGCCAGCAGCCACCTGGGACAGCGCGATTACAATGAGCAGTTCTTC.

This clone was detected only once. The same CDR3 arises from other DNA sequences in this sample as well. The rearrangement joins TRBV5-1 to TRBJ2-3, with unresolved D. The germline V gene has CDR1 SGHRS and CDR2 YFSETQ. The CDR3 loop spans 15 amino acids. The V end lost 1 base, the J end lost 0 bases, and 9 bases lay between the germline ends. As DNA, the CDR3 is TGCGCCAGCAGCTTGCGGGTTGGTAGCACAGATACGCAGTATTTT. It codes for CASSLRVGSTDTQYF.

V and J are TRBV18 and TRBJ2-3; D not resolved. V gave up 6 bases and J gave up 4 bases, with 14 bases separating them. CDR1 is KGHSH, CDR2 LQKENI, per germline. The CDR3 has 14 residues. For the CDR3, the DNA is TGTGCCAGCTCTCCTAGTATCGTAGCAGATACGCAGTATTTT. This translates into CASSPSIVADTQYF.

The chain carries TRBV28 and TRBJ2-5, with 11 bases matching TRBD2. Per the germline V gene, CDR1 is MDHEN and CDR2 is SYDVKM. The CDR3 consists of 15 residues. J lost 6 bases, V lost 5 bases, and 8 bases had no gene match. The CDR3 region is CASSPIAGGPKTQYF. CDR3 sequence (DNA): TGTGCCAGCAGTCCTATAGCGGGAGGGCCGAAGACCCAGTACTTC.

The V and J genes are TRBV2 and TRBJ1-6; no reliable D call. The CDR3 contains 15 residues. V lost 2 bases, J lost 7 bases, and 12 bases lay in between. Germline assignment: CDR1 SNHLY and CDR2 FYNNEI. The CDR3 bases are TGTGCCAGCAGTGAACGGGGTCTGCCAAATTCACCCCTCCACTTT. This codes for CASSERGLPNSPLHF.

The V and J genes are TRBV28 and TRBJ2-7, with a weak D call TRBD2 (6 bases). This CDR3 is built from 13 residues. Germline V gives CDR1 MDHEN, CDR2 SYDVKM. V was clipped by 3 bases and J by 7 bases, with 13 bases between them. The DNA of the CDR3 is TGTGCCAGCAGTTTCGCGTCGGGGAGGGAGCAGTACTTC. Protein sequence: CASSFASGREQYF.

The chain links TRBV9 to TRBJ2-3; D unclear. CDR1 is SGDLS and CDR2 is YYNGEE in the germline V gene. This CDR3 contains 15 residues. V was pared by 3 bases and J by 0 bases, with 11 bases between. CDR3 sequence: CASSDRALSTDTQYF. DNA for the CDR3: TGTGCCAGCAGCGACCGGGCCCTTAGCACAGATACGCAGTATTTT.

This clone was observed a single time. The chain couples TRBV11-2 to TRBJ1-4, with 11 bases identical to TRBD1. The trim removed 5 bases at V and 4 bases at J, leaving 15 bases unmatched. Germline loops: CDR1 SGHAT, CDR2 FQNNGV. The CDR3 is 19 residues long. For the CDR3, the DNA is TGTGCCAGCAGCCGGGACAGGGGGACCTGGAATAAAATTAATGAAAAACTGTTTTTT. Its protein is CASSRDRGTWNKINEKLFF.

This chain links TRBV28 with TRBJ2-7; unclear D gene. CDR3 length: 16 residues. The germline CDR1 and CDR2 sequences are MDHEN and SYDVKM. V dropped 5 bases and J dropped 3 bases, with 20 bases sitting between them. The CDR3 DNA follows: TGTGCCAGCAGTCCTAATGGGGTTCTGATCCGCTACGAGCAGTACTTC. This translates into CASSPNGVLIRYEQYF.

The rearrangement uses TRBV2 and TRBJ1-2, with 7 nucleotides matching TRBD1. V was pared by 5 bases and J by 8 bases, with 11 bases of the junction left unmatched. Germline lookup yields CDR1 SNHLY and CDR2 FYNNEI. CDR3 length equals 14 residues. CDR3 residues: CASSITGDVRGYTF. The CDR3 coding sequence is TGTGCCAGCAGTATCACAGGGGATGTGAGGGGCTACACCTTC. Full variable domain (remainder filled in from reference TRBV2 and TRBJ1-2): EPEVTQTPSHQVTQMGQEVILRCVPISNHLYFYWYRQILGQKVEFLVSFYNNEISEKSEIFDDQFSVERPDGSNFTLKIRSTKLEDSAMYFCASSITGDVRGYTFGSGTRLTVV.

V and J are TRBV30 and TRBJ2-3, with TRBD2 matching over 8 bases. Germline V gives CDR1 GTSNPN, CDR2 SVGIG (reference sequence). V shed 2 bases, J shed 2 bases, and the junction held 3 bases outside the gene matches. The CDR3 is made up of 14 amino acids. The DNA of the CDR3 is TGTGCCTGGAGTCTCGGACTAGCCACAGATACGCAGTATTTT. Translated, it gives CAWSLGLATDTQYF.

The V and J genes are TRBV5-5 and TRBJ1-5, with D hard to call. Deletions cut 2 bases from V and 4 bases from J, with 10 bases between. Germline lookup yields CDR1 SGHKS and CDR2 YYEKEE (reference sequence). The CDR3 has 14 residues. CDR3 DNA sequence: TGTGCCAGCAGCTTTTACTCCAGTAATCAGCCCCAGCATTTT. Its protein product is CASSFYSSNQPQHF.